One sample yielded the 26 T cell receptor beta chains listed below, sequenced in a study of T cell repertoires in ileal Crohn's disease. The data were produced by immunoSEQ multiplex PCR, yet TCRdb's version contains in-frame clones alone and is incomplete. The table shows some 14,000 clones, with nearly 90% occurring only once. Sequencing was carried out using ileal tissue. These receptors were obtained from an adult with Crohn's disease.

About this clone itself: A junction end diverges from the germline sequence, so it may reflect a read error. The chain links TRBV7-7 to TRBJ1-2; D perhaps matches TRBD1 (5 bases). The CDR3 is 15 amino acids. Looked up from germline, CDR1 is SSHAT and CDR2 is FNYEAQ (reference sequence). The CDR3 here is CASSQKTDKQYGYTF. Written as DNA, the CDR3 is TGTGCTAGCAGCCAAAAGACAGACAAACAGTATGGCTACACCTTC.

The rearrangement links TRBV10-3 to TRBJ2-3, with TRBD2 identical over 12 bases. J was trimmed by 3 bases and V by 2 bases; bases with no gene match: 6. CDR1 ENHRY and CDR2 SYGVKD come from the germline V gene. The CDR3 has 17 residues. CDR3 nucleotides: TGTGCCATCAGTGAGACGACTAGCGGGAGTTTGACAGATACGCAGTATTTT. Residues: CAISETTSGSLTDTQYF.

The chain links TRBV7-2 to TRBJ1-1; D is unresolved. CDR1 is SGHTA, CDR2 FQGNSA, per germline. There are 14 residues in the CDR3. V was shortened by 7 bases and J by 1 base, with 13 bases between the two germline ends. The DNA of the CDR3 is TGTGCCAGCAAGTACGGTGGCGGGAACACTGAAGCTTTCTTT. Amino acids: CASKYGGGNTEAFF.

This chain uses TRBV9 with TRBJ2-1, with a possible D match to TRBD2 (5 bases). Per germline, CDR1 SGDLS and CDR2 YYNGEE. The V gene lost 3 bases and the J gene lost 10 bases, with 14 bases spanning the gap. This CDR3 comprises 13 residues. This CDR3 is CASSGRSREEQFF. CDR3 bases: TGTGCCAGCAGCGGCCGCTCGAGGGAAGAGCAGTTCTTC.

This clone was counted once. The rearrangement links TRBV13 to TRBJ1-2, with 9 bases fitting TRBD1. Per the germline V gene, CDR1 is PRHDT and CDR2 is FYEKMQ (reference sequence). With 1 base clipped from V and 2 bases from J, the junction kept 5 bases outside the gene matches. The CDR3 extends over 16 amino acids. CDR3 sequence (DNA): TGTGCCAGCAGCTTAGTCGCAGGACAGGGGAACTATGGCTACACCTTC. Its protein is CASSLVAGQGNYGYTF.

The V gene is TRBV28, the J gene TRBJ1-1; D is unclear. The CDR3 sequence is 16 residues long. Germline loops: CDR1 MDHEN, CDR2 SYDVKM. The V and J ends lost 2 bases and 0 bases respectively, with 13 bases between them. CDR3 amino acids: CASSLVSFVMNTEAFF. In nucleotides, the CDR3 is TGTGCCAGCAGTTTAGTGAGCTTCGTTATGAACACTGAAGCTTTCTTT.

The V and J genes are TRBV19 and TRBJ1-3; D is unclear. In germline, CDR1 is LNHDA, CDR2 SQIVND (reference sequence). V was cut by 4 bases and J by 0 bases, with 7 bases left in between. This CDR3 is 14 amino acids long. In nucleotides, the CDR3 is TGTGCCAGTAGTAAGCGGTCCTCTGGAAACACCATATATTTT. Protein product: CASSKRSSGNTIYF.

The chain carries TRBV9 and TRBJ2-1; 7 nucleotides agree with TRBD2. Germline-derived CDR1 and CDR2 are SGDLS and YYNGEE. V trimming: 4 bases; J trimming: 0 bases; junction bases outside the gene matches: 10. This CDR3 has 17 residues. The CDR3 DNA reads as TGTGCCAGCAGCCCATCGGCGGGAGTCAGCTCCTACAATGAGCAGTTCTTC. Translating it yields CASSPSAGVSSYNEQFF.

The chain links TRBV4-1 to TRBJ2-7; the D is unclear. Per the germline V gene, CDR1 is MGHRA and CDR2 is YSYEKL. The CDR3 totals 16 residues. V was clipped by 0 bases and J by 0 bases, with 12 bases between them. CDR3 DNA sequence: TGCGCCAGCAGCCAAGAACCCAGCGCCCGCTCCTACGAGCAGTACTTC. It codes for CASSQEPSARSYEQYF.

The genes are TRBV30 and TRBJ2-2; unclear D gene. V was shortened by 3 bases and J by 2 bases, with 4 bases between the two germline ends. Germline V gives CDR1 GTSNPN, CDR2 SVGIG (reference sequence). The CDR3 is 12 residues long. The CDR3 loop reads CAWRYNTGELFF. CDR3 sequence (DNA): TGTGCCTGGAGATATAACACCGGGGAGCTGTTTTTT.

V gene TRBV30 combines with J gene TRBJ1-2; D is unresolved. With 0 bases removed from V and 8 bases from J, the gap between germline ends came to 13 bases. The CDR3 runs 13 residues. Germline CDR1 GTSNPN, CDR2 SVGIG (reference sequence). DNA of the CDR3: TGTGCCTGGAGTGTCGGGGTTATGACGGGCTACACCTTC. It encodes CAWSVGVMTGYTF.

CDR3 coding DNA: TGTGCCTGGAGTATGAAGGGGCGGACCGGGGAGCTGTTTTTT. It encodes CAWSMKGRTGELFF. The chain recombines TRBV30 with TRBJ2-2; possibly TRBD1 for D (5 bases). Germline assignment: CDR1 GTSNPN and CDR2 SVGIG (reference sequence). The CDR3 totals 14 residues. Deletions cut 2 bases from V and 5 bases from J, with 12 bases between.

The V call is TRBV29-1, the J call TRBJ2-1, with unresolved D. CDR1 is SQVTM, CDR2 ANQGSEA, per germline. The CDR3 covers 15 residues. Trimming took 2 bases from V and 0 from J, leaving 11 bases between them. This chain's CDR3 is CSVEPPPSSYNEQFF. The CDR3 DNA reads TGCAGCGTTGAACCTCCACCGAGCTCCTACAATGAGCAGTTCTTC.

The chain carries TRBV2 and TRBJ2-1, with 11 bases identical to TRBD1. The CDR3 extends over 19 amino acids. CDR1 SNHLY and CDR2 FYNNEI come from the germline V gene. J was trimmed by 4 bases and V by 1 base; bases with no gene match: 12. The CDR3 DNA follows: TGTGCCAGCAGTGAAGGGTGCCCTTTGGGACAGGGGGATTACAATGAGCAGTTCTTC. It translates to CASSEGCPLGQGDYNEQFF.

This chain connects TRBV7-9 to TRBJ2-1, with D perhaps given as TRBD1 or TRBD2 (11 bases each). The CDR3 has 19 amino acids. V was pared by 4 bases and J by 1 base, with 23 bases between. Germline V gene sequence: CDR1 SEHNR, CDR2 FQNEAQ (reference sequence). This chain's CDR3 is CASSSGQGGTSGSYNEQFF. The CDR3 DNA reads TGTGCCAGCAGCTCGGGACAGGGGGGGACTAGCGGTTCCTACAATGAGCAGTTCTTC.

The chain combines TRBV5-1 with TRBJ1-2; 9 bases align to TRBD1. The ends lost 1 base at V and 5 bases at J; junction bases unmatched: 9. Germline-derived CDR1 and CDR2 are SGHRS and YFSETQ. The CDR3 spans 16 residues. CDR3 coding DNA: TGCGCCAGCAGCTTGTACAGGGGGCGCGGGCCATATGGCTACACCTTC. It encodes CASSLYRGRGPYGYTF.

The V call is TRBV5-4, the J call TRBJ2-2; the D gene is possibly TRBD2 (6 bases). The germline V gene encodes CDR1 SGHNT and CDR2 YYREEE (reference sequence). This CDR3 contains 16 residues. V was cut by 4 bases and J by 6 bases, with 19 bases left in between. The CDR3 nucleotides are TGTGCCAGCAGCCCCACGGGGGACCAGTGGGCCGGGGAGCTGTTTTTT. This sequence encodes CASSPTGDQWAGELFF.

The DNA of the CDR3 is TGTGCCAGCAGTCGGGGGGTCCTGAACACTGAAGCTTTCTTT. Its translation: CASSRGVLNTEAFF. The J gene is TRBJ1-1, the V gene TRBV25-1; a weak D match, TRBD1 (5 bases). The V end lost 5 bases, the J end lost 0 bases, and 10 bases lay between the germline ends. The CDR3 spans 14 residues. Germline CDR1 is MGHDK and CDR2 is SYGVNS.

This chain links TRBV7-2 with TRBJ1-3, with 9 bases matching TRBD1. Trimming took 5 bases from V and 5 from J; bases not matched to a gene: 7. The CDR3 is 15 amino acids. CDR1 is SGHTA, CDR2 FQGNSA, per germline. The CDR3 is CASSPRGQGRNTIYF. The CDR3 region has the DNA TGTGCCAGCAGCCCCCGTGGACAGGGGAGAAACACCATATATTTT.

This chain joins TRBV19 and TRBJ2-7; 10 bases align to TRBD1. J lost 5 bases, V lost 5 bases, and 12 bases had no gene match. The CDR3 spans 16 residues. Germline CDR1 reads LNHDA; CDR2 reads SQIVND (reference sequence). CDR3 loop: CASSPLSGTGVHEQYF. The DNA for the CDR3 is TGTGCCAGTAGTCCACTTTCCGGGACAGGGGTCCACGAGCAGTACTTC.

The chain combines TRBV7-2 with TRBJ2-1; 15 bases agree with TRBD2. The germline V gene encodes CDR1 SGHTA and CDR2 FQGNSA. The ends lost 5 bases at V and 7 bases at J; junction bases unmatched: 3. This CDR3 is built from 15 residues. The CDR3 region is CASSRGLAGGNEQFF. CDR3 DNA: TGTGCCAGCAGCCGGGGACTAGCGGGGGGTAATGAGCAGTTCTTC.

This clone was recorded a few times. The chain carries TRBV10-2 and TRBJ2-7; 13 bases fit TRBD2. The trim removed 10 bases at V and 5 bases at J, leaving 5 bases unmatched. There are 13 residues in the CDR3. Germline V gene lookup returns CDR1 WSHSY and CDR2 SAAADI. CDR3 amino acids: CATRTSGRDEQYF. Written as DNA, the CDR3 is TGCGCCACTCGGACTAGCGGGAGAGACGAGCAGTACTTC.

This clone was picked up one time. CDR3 DNA: TGTGCCAGCAGCTTAGGGGGGGCCAAAAACATTCAGTACTTC. This encodes CASSLGGAKNIQYF. This sequence joins TRBV7-3 and TRBJ2-4; weak D call: TRBD2 (6 bases). The length of the CDR3 is 14 residues. V gave up 2 bases and J gave up 1 base, with 6 bases separating them. Germline values: CDR1 SGHTA, CDR2 FQGTGA.

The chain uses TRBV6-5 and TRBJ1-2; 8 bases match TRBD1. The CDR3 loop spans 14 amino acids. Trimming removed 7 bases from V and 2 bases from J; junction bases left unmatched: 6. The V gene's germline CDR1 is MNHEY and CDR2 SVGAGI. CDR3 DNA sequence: TGTGCCAGCAACCAGGGGGCGCGGAACTATGGCTACACCTTC. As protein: CASNQGARNYGYTF.

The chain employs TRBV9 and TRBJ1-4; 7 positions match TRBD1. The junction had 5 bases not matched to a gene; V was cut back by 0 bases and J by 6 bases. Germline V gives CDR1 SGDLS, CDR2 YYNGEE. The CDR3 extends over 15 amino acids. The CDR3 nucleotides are TGTGCCAGCAGCGTAGGAACAGGGGAGCATGAAAAACTGTTTTTT. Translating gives CASSVGTGEHEKLFF.

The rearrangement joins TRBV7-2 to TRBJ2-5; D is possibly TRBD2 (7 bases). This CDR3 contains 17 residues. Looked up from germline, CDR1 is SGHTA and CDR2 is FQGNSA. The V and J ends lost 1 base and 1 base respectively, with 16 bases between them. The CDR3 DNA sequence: TGTGCCAGCAGCTTAGACCTTCGGGGAGGGGGCCAAGAGACCCAGTACTTC. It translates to CASSLDLRGGGQETQYF.